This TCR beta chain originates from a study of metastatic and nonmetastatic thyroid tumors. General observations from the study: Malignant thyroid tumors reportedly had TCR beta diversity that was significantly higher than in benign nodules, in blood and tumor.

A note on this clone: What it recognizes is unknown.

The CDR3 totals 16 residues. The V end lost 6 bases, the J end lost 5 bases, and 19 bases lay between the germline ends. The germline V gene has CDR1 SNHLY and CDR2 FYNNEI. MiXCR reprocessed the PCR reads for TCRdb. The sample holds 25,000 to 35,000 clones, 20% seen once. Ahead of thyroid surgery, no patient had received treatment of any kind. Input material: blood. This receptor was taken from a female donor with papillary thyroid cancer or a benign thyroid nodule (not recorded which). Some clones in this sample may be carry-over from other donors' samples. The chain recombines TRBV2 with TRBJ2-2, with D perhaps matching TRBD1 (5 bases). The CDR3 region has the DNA TGTGCCAGCAGCGAGGCAGGGTTCCGGAGAACCGGGGAGCTGTTTTTT. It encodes CASSEAGFRRTGELFF.